This passage covers 13 T cell receptor beta chains from one sample sequenced in a study of blood T cell repertoires in COVID-19. Here immunoSEQ multiplex PCR was the method, and the copy in TCRdb shows in-frame clones only, minus some. The sample consists of a few hundred thousand clones, 84% of them appearing once. Specimen: peripheral blood. The source is a person aged 65-85 years with COVID-19, enrolled during active disease.

The gene calls are TRBV28 and TRBJ1-2, with D possibly TRBD1 on 5 matching bases. Germline loops: CDR1 MDHEN, CDR2 SYDVKM. The V end lost 5 bases, the J end lost 4 bases, and 11 bases lay between the germline ends. The CDR3 sequence is 13 residues long. CDR3 residues: CASSRGRSYGYTF. DNA for the CDR3: TGTGCCAGCAGTAGGGGCCGATCCTATGGCTACACCTTC.

This clone was recorded a few times. The chain carries TRBV5-1 and TRBJ2-7; 13 nucleotides match TRBD2. CDR3 length equals 16 residues. Germline CDR1 reads SGHRS; CDR2 reads YFSETQ. The J segment lost 2 bases and the V segment lost 4 bases, leaving 6 bases of the junction unmatched. The CDR3, as DNA: TGCGCCAGCAGCACCTCACTAGCGGGAGGGCCCTACGAGCAGTACTTC. Amino acids: CASSTSLAGGPYEQYF.

V gene TRBV7-8 combines with J gene TRBJ1-2; D unresolved. Looked up from germline, CDR1 is SGHVS and CDR2 is FQNEAQ. Trimming took 1 base from V and 5 from J, leaving 11 bases between them. The CDR3 extends over 14 amino acids. The CDR3 coding sequence is TGTGCCAGCAGCTTAGGTCCCCTACCTTATGGCTACACCTTC. This translates into CASSLGPLPYGYTF.

This clone was seen a few times. The chain is built from TRBV28 and TRBJ1-1; no reliable D call. Trimming took off 2 bases at V and 5 bases at J, with 15 bases between the two ends. This CDR3 has 15 amino acids. Germline-derived CDR1 and CDR2 are MDHEN and SYDVKM. CDR3 DNA: TGTGCCAGCAGTTTAAACAGAAAACAGAGAACTGAAGCTTTCTTT. Translating it yields CASSLNRKQRTEAFF.

The rearrangement uses TRBV12-3 or TRBV12-4 and TRBJ1-1, with a weak D call TRBD1 (6 bases). This CDR3 comprises 13 residues. Trimming stripped 7 bases from V and 4 bases from J, with 13 bases between. CDR3 sequence: CASKTTGITEAFF. DNA of the CDR3: TGTGCCAGCAAAACCACAGGGATCACTGAAGCTTTCTTT.

The chain couples TRBV18 to TRBJ2-6; D perhaps matches TRBD1 (6 bases). CDR1 is KGHSH, CDR2 LQKENI, per germline. There are 17 residues in the CDR3. With 2 bases removed from V and 2 bases from J, the gap between germline ends came to 13 bases. CDR3 region: CASSPRGLGAGANVLTF. Here the CDR3 DNA reads TGTGCCAGCTCACCAAGGGGGTTGGGAGCTGGGGCCAACGTCCTGACTTTC.

This chain connects TRBV27 to TRBJ1-1; a weak D match, TRBD1 (6 bases). Per germline, CDR1 MNHEY and CDR2 SMNVEV (reference sequence). The CDR3 is 15 amino acids. The V end lost 3 bases, the J end lost 6 bases, and 17 bases lay between the germline ends. The CDR3 bases are TGTGCCAGCAGTTTCGGGCAGGGGCTGCGGGCTGAAGCTTTCTTT. It translates to CASSFGQGLRAEAFF.

The rearrangement joins TRBV3-1 (or the pseudogene TRBV3-2) to TRBJ2-7; TRBD2 matches at 11 bases. V shed 4 bases, J shed 2 bases, and the junction held 1 base outside the gene matches. Germline V gene data show CDR1 as LGHDT and CDR2 as YNNKEL (reference sequence). This CDR3 has 14 amino acids. CDR3 loop: CASSRTSGPYEQYF. DNA of the CDR3: TGTGCCAGCAGCCGGACTAGCGGGCCCTACGAGCAGTACTTC.

The chain is built from TRBV9 and TRBJ1-5, with D possibly TRBD1 on 6 matching bases. This CDR3 contains 15 residues. Germline values: CDR1 SGDLS, CDR2 YYNGEE. Between the trimmed V and J ends, which lost 6 bases and 6 bases, there was a span of 19 bases. The CDR3 loop reads CASNPGGGEGQPQHF. The CDR3 DNA reads TGTGCCAGCAACCCGGGGGGGGGCGAGGGTCAGCCCCAGCATTTT.

This chain connects TRBV5-5 to TRBJ2-7; TRBD2 matches at 12 bases. Germline CDR1 SGHKS, CDR2 YYEKEE (reference sequence). The CDR3 covers 15 residues. The ends lost 3 bases at V and 2 bases at J; junction bases unmatched: 3. CDR3 bases: TGTGCCAGCAGCTCGGGACTAGCGGGCCCCTACGAGCAGTACTTC. This gives the protein CASSSGLAGPYEQYF. Based on the CDR3 plus reference TRBV5-5 and TRBJ2-7, the full variable domain is DAGVTQSPTHLIKTRGQQVTLRCSPISGHKSVSWYQQVLGQGPQFIFQYYEKEERGRGNFPDRFSARQFPNYSSELNVNALLLGDSALYLCASSSGLAGPYEQYFGPGTRLTVT.

The V and J genes are TRBV4-2 and TRBJ2-7; TRBD2 might be the D (6 bases). The V end lost 4 bases, the J end lost 4 bases, and 23 bases lay between the germline ends. Germline V lookup: CDR1 LGHNA, CDR2 YNFKEQ. The CDR3 extends over 17 amino acids. CDR3 residues: CASSPMGGTGSNYEQYF. As DNA, the CDR3 is TGTGCCAGCAGCCCCATGGGGGGTACCGGGAGCAATTACGAGCAGTACTTC.

The chain combines TRBV11-2 with TRBJ2-7; the match to TRBD2 covers 7 bases. The CDR3 runs to 15 residues. Germline loops: CDR1 SGHAT, CDR2 FQNNGV. V was clipped by 1 base and J by 0 bases; unmatched bases: 3. The CDR3 sequence: CASSLVGGSSYEQYF. CDR3 DNA sequence: TGTGCCAGCAGCTTAGTAGGCGGGAGCTCCTACGAGCAGTACTTC.

The chain uses TRBV7-9 and TRBJ1-6; unclear D gene. The CDR3 length is 13 residues. CDR1 SEHNR and CDR2 FQNEAQ come from the germline V gene (reference sequence). Trimming left V 5 bases short and J 7 bases short, with 9 bases between. Here the CDR3 DNA reads TGTGCCAGCAGCCATAACGGGAATTCACCCCTCCACTTT. This encodes CASSHNGNSPLHF.